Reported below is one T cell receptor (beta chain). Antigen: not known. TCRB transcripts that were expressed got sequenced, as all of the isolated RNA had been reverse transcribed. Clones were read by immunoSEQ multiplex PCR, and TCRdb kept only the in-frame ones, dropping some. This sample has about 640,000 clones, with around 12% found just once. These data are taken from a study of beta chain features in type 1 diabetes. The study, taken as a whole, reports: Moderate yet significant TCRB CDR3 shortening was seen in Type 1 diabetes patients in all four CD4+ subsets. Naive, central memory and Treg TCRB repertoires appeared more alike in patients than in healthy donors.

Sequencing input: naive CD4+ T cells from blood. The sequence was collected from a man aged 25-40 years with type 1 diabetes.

The CDR3 spells CASSLERNEQFF. The CDR3 DNA sequence: TGTGCCAGCAGTTTGGAGAGGAATGAGCAGTTCTTC. The J gene is TRBJ2-1, the V gene TRBV7-3; D unclear. The CDR3 is made up of 12 amino acids. Germline CDR1 and CDR2: SGHTA and FQGTGA. The V end lost 6 bases, the J end lost 7 bases, and 10 bases lay between the germline ends.